This T cell receptor (beta chain) was captured by sequencing in a study of OX40 agonist ivuxolimab in advanced cancers. Some clones are missing from TCRdb's copy, which holds only in-frame ones; the method was immunoSEQ multiplex PCR. The table includes roughly 70,000 clones, around 88% detected once. The CDR3 extends over 14 amino acids. CDR1 and CDR2 (germline): LNHDA, SQIVND (reference sequence). Trimming took 9 bases from V and 0 from J; bases not matched to a gene: 6. The sequence derives from an adult with an advanced solid tumor such as melanoma, head and neck, liver or kidney cancer. The sequencing used CD4+ or CD8+ T cells sorted from blood, collected in a trial of the OX40 agonist ivuxolimab. This chain joins TRBV19 and TRBJ2-7; 9 bases fit TRBD1. The CDR3 bases are TGTGCCAGCAGAGACAGGGGGGCCTCCTACGAGCAGTACTTC. Protein: CASRDRGASYEQYF.